Each of the 22 T cell receptor beta chains below was sequenced from the same sample in a study of beta chain features in type 1 diabetes. The study reverse transcribed the entire isolated RNA, so it sequenced expressed TCRB transcripts. TCRdb keeps only in-frame clones here, not all; method: immunoSEQ multiplex PCR. The repertoire holds approximately 250,000 clones, with 12% to 15% as singletons. Sequencing was carried out using naive CD4+ T cells from blood. The origin of the receptors is a woman in her thirties or forties in good health.

The chain employs TRBV5-1 and TRBJ2-1; TRBD1 matches 10 bases. CDR1 and CDR2 from the germline V gene are SGHRS and YFSETQ. CDR3 length: 17 residues. V lost 2 bases to trimming and J lost 10 bases; unmatched junction nucleotides: 15. The CDR3, as DNA: TGCGCCAGCAGCTTCTCCCTATCGGGACAGGGGTATTACGAGCAGTTCTTC. It specifies CASSFSLSGQGYYEQFF. Full variable domain (missing parts from reference TRBV5-1 and TRBJ2-1): KAGVTQTPRYLIKTRGQQVTLSCSPISGHRSVSWYQQTPGQGLQFLFEYFSETQRNKGNFPGRFSGRQFSNSRSEMNVSTLELGDSALYLCASSFSLSGQGYYEQFFGPGTRLTVL.

J is TRBJ2-7 and V is TRBV10-3; 11 bases match TRBD2. The CDR3 length is 15 residues. Germline values: CDR1 ENHRY, CDR2 SYGVKD. With 10 bases clipped from V and 10 bases from J, the junction kept 18 bases outside the gene matches. The CDR3 nucleotides read TGTGCCACCTCAACCCCCGGGACTAGCGGCGGAACCCAGTACTTC. Translation gives CATSTPGTSGGTQYF.

The chain employs TRBV18 and TRBJ2-7; 7 positions match TRBD1. V was clipped by 2 bases and J by 3 bases; unmatched bases: 7. The V gene's germline CDR1 is KGHSH and CDR2 LQKENI. The CDR3 is 15 amino acids. CDR3 in amino acids: CASSPGTAGYYEQYF. For the CDR3, the DNA is TGTGCCAGCTCACCAGGGACAGCCGGCTACTACGAGCAGTACTTC.

As regards this clone: This CDR3 is also generated by other DNA sequences in the sample. The chain has TRBV5-1 and TRBJ2-5; a possible D gene is TRBD1 (5 bases). Deletions cut 0 bases from V and 1 base from J, with 7 bases between. This CDR3 region has 14 residues. Germline V gene sequence: CDR1 SGHRS, CDR2 YFSETQ. For the CDR3, the DNA is TGCGCCAGCAGCTTGGGGGGCTCCCAAGAGACCCAGTACTTC. Translated: CASSLGGSQETQYF.

This clone was detected a few times. This sequence joins TRBV18 and TRBJ2-5; TRBD2 matches at 9 bases. V trimming: 5 bases; J trimming: 5 bases; junction bases outside the gene matches: 6. The CDR3 loop spans 14 amino acids. The germline V gene encodes CDR1 KGHSH and CDR2 LQKENI. The CDR3 protein is CASSAGLAKETQYF. The CDR3 DNA sequence: TGTGCCAGCTCAGCAGGACTAGCGAAGGAGACCCAGTACTTC.

This clone appeared a few times. V and J are TRBV5-1 and TRBJ2-1; the D gene is possibly TRBD2 (6 bases). The ends were cut back, 4 bases at V and 9 bases at J, with 17 bases in the middle. Germline values: CDR1 SGHRS, CDR2 YFSETQ. The CDR3 consists of 14 residues. CDR3 amino acids: CASSADVGGGEQFF. The CDR3 DNA reads TGCGCCAGCAGCGCGGATGTGGGGGGAGGTGAGCAGTTCTTC.

This chain uses TRBV5-1 with TRBJ1-1, with D maybe TRBD1 (6 bases). CDR1 and CDR2 from the germline V gene are SGHRS and YFSETQ. CDR3 length: 13 residues. V was clipped by 4 bases and J by 7 bases, with 14 bases between them. The chain's CDR3 is CASSPGQRDEAFF. Here the CDR3 DNA reads TGCGCCAGCAGCCCTGGACAGAGGGATGAAGCTTTCTTT.

The rearrangement joins TRBV5-6 to TRBJ2-2, with 7 bases aligning to TRBD1. The CDR3 contains 18 residues. Losses at the gene ends were 0 bases for V and 1 base for J; bases not matched to a gene: 9. CDR1 SGHDT and CDR2 YYEEEE come from the germline V gene. The CDR3 DNA sequence: TGTGCCAGCAGCTTGGTAGGCTGGGGACAGATGAACACCGGGGAGCTGTTTTTT. Protein product: CASSLVGWGQMNTGELFF.

This clone was detected a few times. V gene TRBV9 combines with J gene TRBJ2-3; 12 nucleotides align to TRBD2. The CDR3 is 18 residues long. V lost 4 bases to trimming and J lost 2 bases; unmatched junction nucleotides: 11. The germline V gene has CDR1 SGDLS and CDR2 YYNGEE. The CDR3 bases are TGTGCCAGCAGCCCAACTAGCGGGGGGTCCGGGCTCACAGATACGCAGTATTTT. Translated: CASSPTSGGSGLTDTQYF.

The chain is built from TRBV11-3 and TRBJ2-1; possible D gene TRBD2, 5 bases. The germline V and J ends were trimmed by 1 base and 7 bases, with 8 bases remaining between them. The CDR3 runs to 13 residues. The germline V gene has CDR1 SGHNT and CDR2 YENEEA. The CDR3 nucleotides are TGTGCCAGCAGCTTAGGGGTAGCGAATGAGCAGTTCTTC. Its translation is CASSLGVANEQFF.

A note on this clone: Within the sample, other DNA sequences also encode this same CDR3. The genes are TRBV7-9 and TRBJ1-2; D is possibly TRBD1 (5 bases). The V gene's germline CDR1 is SEHNR and CDR2 FQNEAQ (reference sequence). Trimming stripped 5 bases from V and 1 base from J, with 8 bases between. This CDR3 is built from 13 residues. CDR3 loop: CASSRDSNYGYTF. In nucleotides, the CDR3 is TGTGCCAGCAGCCGAGACAGTAACTATGGCTACACCTTC.

The V call is TRBV27, the J call TRBJ1-5; 7 nucleotides match TRBD1. Trimming removed 6 bases from V and 6 bases from J; junction bases left unmatched: 5. Germline V CDR1 and CDR2: MNHEY, SMNVEV (reference sequence). This CDR3 comprises 13 residues. CDR3 DNA: TGTGCCAGCAGAGACAGGGTTTCTCAGCCCCAGCATTTT. Protein product: CASRDRVSQPQHF.

This clone was counted a few times. J is TRBJ1-5 and V is TRBV6-5; TRBD1 is a possible D gene (5 bases). Trimming removed 6 bases from V and 3 bases from J, with 12 bases in between. CDR3 length: 14 amino acids. Germline CDR1 and CDR2: MNHEY and SVGAGI. This CDR3 is CASREGRINQPQHF. DNA of the CDR3: TGTGCCAGCAGGGAGGGACGGATCAATCAGCCCCAGCATTTT.

The rearrangement uses TRBV7-9 and TRBJ1-2, with 7 bases fitting TRBD1. The germline gives CDR1 SEHNR, CDR2 FQNEAQ (reference sequence). V lost 1 base, J lost 6 bases, and 11 bases stayed unmatched. The CDR3 totals 16 residues. CDR3 in DNA: TGTGCCAGCAGCTTAGGGAGCGGTACAGGGGAAAATGGCTACACCTTC. This gives the protein CASSLGSGTGENGYTF.

The CDR3 is CASSFQPRQGQNEKLFF. CDR3 nucleotides: TGTGCCAGCAGTTTCCAGCCACGACAGGGTCAGAATGAAAAACTGTTTTTT. The rearrangement uses TRBV27 and TRBJ1-4; TRBD1 matches 7 bases. Germline-derived CDR1 and CDR2 are MNHEY and SMNVEV (reference sequence). The CDR3 covers 17 residues. V lost 3 bases, J lost 5 bases, and 12 bases stayed unmatched.

This clone was seen a few times. This chain connects TRBV5-1 to TRBJ2-2, with TRBD1 identical over 10 bases. The CDR3 length is 16 residues. Germline V gene data show CDR1 as SGHRS and CDR2 as YFSETQ. The V gene end was trimmed by 1 base and the J gene end by 4 bases; junction bases not matched to a gene: 4. The CDR3 DNA is TGCGCCAGCAGCTTGAAGGGACAGGGGAGCACCGGGGAGCTGTTTTTT. Amino acid sequence: CASSLKGQGSTGELFF.

Here the CDR3 DNA reads TGCGCCAGCAGCTTGGAGACAGGCCTCGGGGGGTACACTGAAGCTTTCTTT. Encoded protein: CASSLETGLGGYTEAFF. The chain has TRBV5-1 and TRBJ1-1; tentative D call: TRBD1 (6 bases). V was pared by 0 bases and J by 3 bases, with 18 bases between. From germline, CDR1 is SGHRS and CDR2 YFSETQ. The CDR3 length is 17 residues.

There are a few counts of this clone. At one of its ends the junction is not consistent with the germline gene, which may arise from a read error. The V call is TRBV6-5, the J call TRBJ2-7; 7 bases line up with TRBD1. Germline CDR1 reads MNHEY; CDR2 reads SVGAGI. This CDR3 region has 14 residues. CDR3 in amino acids: CACRTGPPSYEQYF. CDR3 bases: TGTGCCTGCAGGACAGGTCCGCCGAGCTACGAGCAGTACTTC.

The chain links TRBV5-4 to TRBJ1-1; no clear D gene. The CDR3 sequence is 15 residues long. Germline-derived CDR1 and CDR2 are SGHNT and YYREEE (reference sequence). V lost 1 base, J lost 2 bases, and 12 bases lay in between. In nucleotides, the CDR3 is TGTGCCAGCAGCTTGTCGGGGTCCCTCAACACTGAAGCTTTCTTT. This gives the protein CASSLSGSLNTEAFF. The entire variable domain, with the rest obtained from reference TRBV5-4 and TRBJ1-1, is as follows: ETGVTQSPTHLIKTRGQQVTLRCSSQSGHNTVSWYQQALGQGPQFIFQYYREEENGRGNFPPRFSGLQFPNYSSELNVNALELDDSALYLCASSLSGSLNTEAFFGQGTRLTVV.

The chain recombines TRBV7-9 with TRBJ1-2, with 8 positions matching TRBD1. Germline loops: CDR1 SEHNR, CDR2 FQNEAQ (reference sequence). The CDR3 totals 15 residues. Unmatched junction bases numbered 6, after V lost 5 bases and J lost 1 base. CDR3 bases: TGTGCCAGCAGCACGACAGGGGCGGTTAACTATGGCTACACCTTC. Translated, it gives CASSTTGAVNYGYTF.

This clone was picked up a small number of times. The chain carries TRBV2 and TRBJ1-1, with 7 bases that match TRBD1. The CDR3 has 13 residues. J was trimmed by 5 bases and V by 6 bases; bases with no gene match: 6. Germline CDR1 reads SNHLY; CDR2 reads FYNNEI. DNA of the CDR3: TGTGCCAGCAGCCAGGGGGTAGTGACTGAAGCTTTCTTT. Protein product: CASSQGVVTEAFF. Complete variable domain (other parts from reference TRBV2 and TRBJ1-1): EPEVTQTPSHQVTQMGQEVILRCVPISNHLYFYWYRQILGQKVEFLVSFYNNEISEKSEIFDDQFSVERPDGSNFTLKIRSTKLEDSAMYFCASSQGVVTEAFFGQGTRLTVV.

In its sample, this clone was seen a few times. The rearrangement joins TRBV13 to TRBJ2-7, with TRBD1 matching 7 bases. V trimming: 3 bases; J trimming: 3 bases; junction bases outside the gene matches: 2. CDR3 length: 13 amino acids. Germline CDR1 and CDR2: PRHDT and FYEKMQ (reference sequence). CDR3 sequence (DNA): TGTGCCAGCAGCTTGGGACAGTTCTACGAGCAGTACTTC. This encodes CASSLGQFYEQYF.